This TCR beta chain was identified in a study of blood T cell repertoires in COVID-19. As for the study in general: The cDNA or gDNA used as material had been derived from T cells, B-cell-depleted T cells, or PBMCs.

In its sample, this clone is medium-sized. Trimming shortened V by 7 bases and J by 1 base, and 11 bases separated the two germline ends. The CDR3 contains 12 residues. Germline CDR1 and CDR2: SQVTM and ANQGSEA. Original processing methods: How many nucleated cells were present was estimated from reference gene primer amplification. Generated by immunoSEQ multiplex PCR, the TCRdb table keeps only in-frame clones and is missing some. Clone size and V and J calls were adopted from that table, with D and trimming inferred from the DNA. The data show about 44,000 clones, roughly 90% seen once. The chain uses TRBV29-1 and TRBJ2-7; perhaps TRBD1 as D (5 bases). This clonotype was obtained from a human donor in a cohort sampled during active COVID-19. Material for sequencing was peripheral blood. The DNA of the CDR3 is TGCAGCGCGGAAGACAGTTCCTACGAGCAGTACTTC. It specifies CSAEDSSYEQYF.